This T cell receptor beta chain derives from a study of CD4 T cells in relation to SARS-CoV-2 and coronaviruses. Study at large: ViraFEST: roughly 10-day antigen culture of PBMCs, then TCR beta CDR3 sequencing. General study results and limits: Monoreactive clones expanded significantly more to SARS-CoV-2 than crossreactive clones did.

CD4+ T cells from unexposed donors were obtained before the COVID-19 pandemic (2011-2018). CD4+ T cells were isolated from the cells after about nine days of culture. Testing used SARS-CoV-2 S/N and four cold-coronavirus spikes on unexposed-donor CD4+ T cells, cells permitting. This clone appeared once. Its target is unknown. Germline-derived CDR1 and CDR2 are LGHDT and YNNKEL (reference sequence). The CDR3 extends over 16 amino acids. The junction had 10 bases not matched to a gene; V was cut back by 4 bases and J by 5 bases. The data were produced by immunoSEQ multiplex PCR, yet TCRdb's version contains in-frame clones alone and is incomplete. The sample yields about 19,000 clones, 77% seen once.

Material: CD4+ T cells from PBMCs, cultured in vitro. The sequence was obtained from a human donor in good health. The J gene is TRBJ2-5, the V gene TRBV3-1 (or the pseudogene TRBV3-2); 10 bases match TRBD2. The CDR3 region is CASSPRVAGGGETQYF. CDR3 DNA: TGTGCCAGCAGCCCCCGGGTAGCGGGAGGTGGTGAGACCCAGTACTTC.